These 3 T cell receptor beta chains were all obtained from the same sample, sequenced in a study of T cell repertoires in cytomegalovirus infection. TCRdb reprocessed the reads via MiXCR and lists one record per CDR3 protein. The sample lists roughly 230,000 distinct CDR3 sequences, 6% to 8% occurring once. What was sequenced was PBMCs. The source of these receptors is a human donor in good health (CMV status not recorded). Some clones in this sample may be carry-over from other donors' samples.

In the case of this clonotype: A junction boundary mismatches the germline segment, possibly from a read error. This sequence joins TRBV4-3 and TRBJ1-2, with a weak D call TRBD1 (5 bases). CDR1 LGHNA and CDR2 YSLEER come from the germline V gene. This CDR3 contains 15 residues. The CDR3 loop reads CASSQDLGANYGYTF. As DNA, the CDR3 is TGCGCCAGCAGCCAAGATCTCGGGGCGAACTACGGCTACACCTTC.

This clonotype occurred many times. The genes are TRBV7-9 and TRBJ2-7; D gene uncertain. Trimming removed 4 bases at V and 0 bases at J, with 4 bases between. This CDR3 is built from 12 residues. Germline loops: CDR1 SEHNR, CDR2 FQNEAQ (reference sequence). The CDR3 is CASSWNSYEQYF. As DNA, the CDR3 is TGTGCCAGCAGCTGGAACTCCTACGAGCAGTACTTC.

The table lists this clonotype with many counts. V usage is TRBV7-2 and J usage is TRBJ2-7, with a weak D call TRBD2 (6 bases). This CDR3 has 14 residues. Germline V gene data show CDR1 as SGHTA and CDR2 as FQGNSA. Deletions cut 6 bases from V and 1 base from J, with 13 bases between. The CDR3 region is CASSIGGRSYEQYF. The CDR3 DNA reads as TGTGCCAGCAGTATTGGGGGGAGATCCTACGAGCAGTACTTC.